This T cell receptor beta chain was captured by sequencing in a study of blood T cells in healthy people across ages. The study drew donors from healthy Caucasian individuals in Russia aged 6 to 90. Total RNA was extracted at no less than 5.5 micrograms per sample. Primed by a sample-barcoded 5' primer and a J-beta primer mix, a second PCR proceeded for 7 to 11 cycles. TCRdb independently ran MiXCR on the 5' RACE reads; one entry per CDR3 protein. The sample comprises a few hundred thousand distinct CDR3 sequences, 50% to 60% of which are singletons, and 45% to 55% rests with the top ten. Sequencing was carried out using blood. This clonotype was sampled from a man between 60 and 75 years old in good health.

In nucleotides, the CDR3 is TGTGCCAGCAGCTTAAGTGGCCCCGGGCCATTGGATACGCAGTATTTT. The encoded protein is CASSLSGPGPLDTQYF. The chain employs TRBV11-3 and TRBJ2-3; D not certain. Germline loops: CDR1 SGHNT, CDR2 YENEEA. The CDR3 has 16 residues. V gave up 2 bases and J gave up 6 bases, with 18 bases separating them.